A few counts support the clone carrying this T cell receptor (beta chain). CDR1 and CDR2 (germline): MGHRA, YSYEKL. The V segment lost 0 bases and the J segment 8 bases; nucleotides outside the gene matches: 17. The CDR3 covers 19 residues. The source of the sample is a study of early T cells in non-severe SARS-CoV-2 infection. Study summary: It was bulk RNA from unsorted whole blood that was sequenced, and the chains were unpaired.

The TCR library protocol attached unique molecular identifiers to the individual cDNA molecules. TCRdb recomputed calls from the 5' RACE reads with MiXCR, one row per CDR3 protein. This sample has 85,000 to 120,000 distinct CDR3 sequences, with around 13% found just once. The V gene is TRBV4-1, the J gene TRBJ2-3; 10 nucleotides line up with TRBD1. The TCR was taken from an adult who was a healthcare worker with PCR-confirmed SARS-CoV-2 infection or an uninfected control (not recorded which). Specimen: whole blood. Here the CDR3 reads CASSQEPLSGTGESGTQYF. The CDR3 region has the DNA TGCGCCAGCAGCCAAGAACCCCTATCAGGGACAGGGGAATCGGGTACGCAGTATTTT.